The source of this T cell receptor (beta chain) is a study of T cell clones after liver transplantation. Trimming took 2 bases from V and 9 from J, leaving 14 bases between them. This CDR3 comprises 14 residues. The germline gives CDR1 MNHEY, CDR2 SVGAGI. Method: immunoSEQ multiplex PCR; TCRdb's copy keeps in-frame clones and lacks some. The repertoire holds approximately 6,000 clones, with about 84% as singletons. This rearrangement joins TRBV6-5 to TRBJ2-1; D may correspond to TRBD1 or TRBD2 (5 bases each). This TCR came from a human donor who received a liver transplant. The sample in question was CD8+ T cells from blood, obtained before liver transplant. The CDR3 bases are TGTGCCAGCAGTTACGGGACCGCTATAGGTGAGCAGTTCTTC. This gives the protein CASSYGTAIGEQFF.